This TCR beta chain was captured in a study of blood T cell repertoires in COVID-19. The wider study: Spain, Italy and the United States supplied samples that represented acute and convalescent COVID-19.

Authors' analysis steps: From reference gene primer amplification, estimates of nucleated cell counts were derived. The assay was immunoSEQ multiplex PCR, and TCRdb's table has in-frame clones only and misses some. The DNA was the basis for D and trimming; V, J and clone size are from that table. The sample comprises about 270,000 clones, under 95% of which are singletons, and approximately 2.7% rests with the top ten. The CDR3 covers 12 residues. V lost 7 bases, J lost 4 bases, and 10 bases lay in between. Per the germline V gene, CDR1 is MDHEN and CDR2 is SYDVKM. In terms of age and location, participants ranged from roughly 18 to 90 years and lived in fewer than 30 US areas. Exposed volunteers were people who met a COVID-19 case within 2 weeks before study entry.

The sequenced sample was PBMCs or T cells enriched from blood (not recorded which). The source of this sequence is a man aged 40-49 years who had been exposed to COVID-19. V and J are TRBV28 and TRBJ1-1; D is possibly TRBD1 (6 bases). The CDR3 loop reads CASTPRGTEAFF. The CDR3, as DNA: TGTGCCAGCACCCCCAGGGGCACTGAAGCTTTCTTT.